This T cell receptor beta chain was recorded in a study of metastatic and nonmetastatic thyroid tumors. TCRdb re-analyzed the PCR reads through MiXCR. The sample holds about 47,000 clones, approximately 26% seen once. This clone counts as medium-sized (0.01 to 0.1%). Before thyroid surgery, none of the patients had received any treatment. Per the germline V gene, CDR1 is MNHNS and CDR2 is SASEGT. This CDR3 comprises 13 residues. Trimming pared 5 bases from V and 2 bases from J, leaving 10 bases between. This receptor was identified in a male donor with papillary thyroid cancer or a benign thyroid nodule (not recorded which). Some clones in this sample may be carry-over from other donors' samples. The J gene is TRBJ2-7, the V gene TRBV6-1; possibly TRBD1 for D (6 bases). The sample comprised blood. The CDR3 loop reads CASSKDSAYEQYF. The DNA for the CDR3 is TGTGCCAGCAGTAAGGACAGTGCCTACGAGCAGTACTTC.